A selection of T cell receptor beta chains follows, all from one sample in a study of blood T cells in healthy people across ages. TCRdb independently ran MiXCR on the 5' RACE reads; one entry per CDR3 protein. The data contain 750,000 to 950,000 distinct CDR3 sequences, roughly 24% of them singletons. The sample also formed part of further work on T cells of mothers and their children.

Sequenced: blood. Every receptor here comes from a boy younger than 18 in good health. Each CDR3 is given with its conserved first and last residue. The D gene is left open where the match is weak. Part of the rows lack a size; the others show once, few, many or a class for expanded clones.

j_gene: TRBJ2-1; len: 10; v_gene: TRBV20-1; d_gene: -; abundance: -; CDR3aa: CSAHFNEQFF; CDR3nt: TGCAGTGCCCATTTCAATGAGCAGTTCTTC
j_gene: TRBJ2-1; len: 14; v_gene: TRBV12-3/TRBV12-4; d_gene: TRBD1; abundance: -; CDR3aa: CASSLEDRGHEQFF; CDR3nt: TGTGCCAGCAGTTTGGAGGACAGGGGTCATGAGCAGTTCTTC
j_gene: TRBJ2-4; len: 11; v_gene: TRBV5-6; d_gene: -; abundance: -; CDR3aa: CASSIKNIQYF; CDR3nt: TGTGCCAGCAGCATCAAAAACATTCAGTACTTC
j_gene: TRBJ2-5; len: 14; v_gene: TRBV6-6; d_gene: -; abundance: -; CDR3aa: CASSTTRSQETQYF; CDR3nt: TGTGCCAGCAGTACAACTAGGAGCCAAGAGACCCAGTACTTC
j_gene: TRBJ2-7; len: 11; v_gene: TRBV27; d_gene: -; abundance: few; CDR3aa: CASSLPQGQYF; CDR3nt: TGTGCCAGCAGTTTACCTCAGGGGCAGTACTTC
j_gene: TRBJ2-3; len: 15; v_gene: TRBV5-1; d_gene: -; abundance: -; CDR3aa: CASSPAGQPTDTQYF; CDR3nt: TGCGCCAGCAGCCCGGCCGGACAACCCACAGATACGCAGTATTTT
j_gene: TRBJ1-5; len: 15; v_gene: TRBV28; d_gene: -; abundance: -; CDR3aa: CASSPLQGGLRPQHF; CDR3nt: TGTGCCAGCAGTCCACTCCAGGGTGGACTGCGGCCCCAGCATTTT
j_gene: TRBJ2-1; len: 14; v_gene: TRBV2; d_gene: TRBD2; abundance: few; CDR3aa: CASSGLAGGDEQFF; CDR3nt: TGTGCCAGCAGCGGACTAGCGGGGGGAGATGAGCAGTTCTTC
j_gene: TRBJ1-2; len: 13; v_gene: TRBV7-9; d_gene: -; abundance: -; CDR3aa: CASSYGQLDGYTF; CDR3nt: TGTGCCAGCAGCTATGGACAGTTAGATGGCTACACCTTC
j_gene: TRBJ1-5; len: 15; v_gene: TRBV4-1; d_gene: TRBD1; abundance: -; CDR3aa: CASSQEQAGGQPQHF; CDR3nt: TGCGCCAGCAGCCAAGAACAAGCAGGGGGGCAGCCCCAGCATTTT
j_gene: TRBJ2-1; len: 15; v_gene: TRBV14; d_gene: -; abundance: -; CDR3aa: CASSQEFRVSNEQFF; CDR3nt: TGTGCCAGCAGCCAAGAATTTAGGGTTTCCAATGAGCAGTTCTTC
j_gene: TRBJ2-7; len: 19; v_gene: TRBV7-3; d_gene: TRBD1; abundance: few; CDR3aa: CASSPHLNRGSGRPDEQYF; CDR3nt: TGTGCCAGCAGCCCACACCTCAACAGGGGATCAGGTCGCCCGGACGAGCAGTACTTC
j_gene: TRBJ2-3; len: 14; v_gene: TRBV18; d_gene: -; abundance: few; CDR3aa: CASSPETSTDTQYF; CDR3nt: TGTGCCAGCTCACCAGAGACTAGCACAGATACGCAGTATTTT
j_gene: TRBJ2-7; len: 18; v_gene: TRBV4-1; d_gene: -; abundance: few; CDR3aa: CASSQEPLPDPRSYEQYF; CDR3nt: TGCGCCAGCAGCCAAGAGCCTTTGCCGGACCCACGGTCCTACGAGCAGTACTTC
j_gene: TRBJ2-5; len: 15; v_gene: TRBV9; d_gene: TRBD2; abundance: few; CDR3aa: CASSVGERGQETQYF; CDR3nt: TGTGCCAGCAGCGTAGGGGAGCGGGGACAAGAGACCCAGTACTTC
j_gene: TRBJ2-5; len: 13; v_gene: TRBV27; d_gene: -; abundance: -; CDR3aa: CASSLGIRREQYF; CDR3nt: TGTGCCAGCAGTTTGGGGATACGGAGGGAGCAGTACTTC
j_gene: TRBJ1-4; len: 16; v_gene: TRBV19; d_gene: -; abundance: few; CDR3aa: CATQPGVVATNEKLFF; CDR3nt: TGTGCCACTCAGCCCGGGGTCGTTGCAACTAATGAAAAACTGTTTTTT
j_gene: TRBJ2-7; len: 13; v_gene: TRBV20-1; d_gene: -; abundance: -; CDR3aa: CSARDRQGLEQYF; CDR3nt: TGCAGTGCTAGAGATCGACAGGGACTCGAGCAGTACTTC
j_gene: TRBJ2-5; len: 14; v_gene: TRBV12-3/TRBV12-4; d_gene: -; abundance: -; CDR3aa: CASSRQRGEETQYF; CDR3nt: TGTGCCAGCAGTCGGCAACGGGGTGAAGAGACCCAGTACTTC
j_gene: TRBJ2-5; len: 14; v_gene: TRBV4-1; d_gene: -; abundance: few; CDR3aa: CASSQGPGSETQYF; CDR3nt: TGCGCCAGCAGCCAAGGTCCGGGAAGCGAGACCCAGTACTTC
j_gene: TRBJ2-1; len: 15; v_gene: TRBV28; d_gene: TRBD1; abundance: -; CDR3aa: CASNLPGQGYNEQFF; CDR3nt: TGTGCCAGCAATCTTCCGGGACAGGGATACAATGAGCAGTTCTTC
j_gene: TRBJ1-2; len: 14; v_gene: TRBV10-3; d_gene: TRBD1; abundance: -; CDR3aa: CAISDKGGERGYTF; CDR3nt: TGTGCCATCAGTGATAAAGGGGGCGAACGGGGCTACACCTTC
j_gene: TRBJ2-1; len: 15; v_gene: TRBV27; d_gene: -; abundance: -; CDR3aa: CASSYSGTTYNEQFF; CDR3nt: TGTGCCAGCAGTTACTCGGGGACGACCTACAATGAGCAGTTCTTC
j_gene: TRBJ2-1; len: 16; v_gene: TRBV14; d_gene: -; abundance: few; CDR3aa: CASSQEYRVGYNEQFF; CDR3nt: TGTGCCAGCAGCCAGGAATACAGGGTTGGTTACAATGAGCAGTTCTTC
j_gene: TRBJ2-7; len: 17; v_gene: TRBV14; d_gene: -; abundance: -; CDR3aa: CASSQRIGGPPEDEQYF; CDR3nt: TGTGCCAGCAGCCAACGCATAGGTGGGCCGCCGGAGGACGAGCAGTACTTC
j_gene: TRBJ2-7; len: 15; v_gene: TRBV7-2; d_gene: -; abundance: -; CDR3aa: CASSVRDTFSYEQYF; CDR3nt: TGTGCCAGCAGCGTCCGGGACACCTTCTCCTACGAGCAGTACTTC
j_gene: TRBJ2-3; len: 13; v_gene: TRBV4-1; d_gene: TRBD1; abundance: -; CDR3aa: CASHGTGADTQYF; CDR3nt: TGCGCCAGCCATGGGACAGGGGCAGATACGCAGTATTTT
j_gene: TRBJ2-2; len: 15; v_gene: TRBV6-1; d_gene: TRBD2; abundance: -; CDR3aa: CASSAYLAGSGELFF; CDR3nt: TGTGCCAGCAGCGCCTACCTAGCGGGGTCCGGGGAGCTGTTTTTT
j_gene: TRBJ2-1; len: 13; v_gene: TRBV5-1; d_gene: -; abundance: -; CDR3aa: CASSYLPDNEQFF; CDR3nt: TGCGCCAGCAGCTACCTCCCGGACAATGAGCAGTTCTTC
j_gene: TRBJ2-7; len: 15; v_gene: TRBV6-5; d_gene: -; abundance: few; CDR3aa: CASRTPGLISYEQYF; CDR3nt: TGTGCCAGCAGAACCCCGGGACTTATATCCTACGAGCAGTACTTC
j_gene: TRBJ1-3; len: 16; v_gene: TRBV15; d_gene: -; abundance: few; CDR3aa: CATSRDKAPGGDTIYF; CDR3nt: TGTGCCACCAGCAGAGATAAGGCCCCGGGCGGCGACACCATATATTTT
j_gene: TRBJ2-1; len: 15; v_gene: TRBV19; d_gene: TRBD2; abundance: -; CDR3aa: CASSNGLAGAPSQFF; CDR3nt: TGTGCCAGTAGTAATGGACTAGCGGGGGCCCCCTCGCAGTTCTTC
j_gene: TRBJ1-2; len: 19; v_gene: TRBV7-9; d_gene: -; abundance: -; CDR3aa: CASSLGASRYGHGHYGYTF; CDR3nt: TGTGCCAGCAGCTTAGGTGCCAGCCGTTACGGGCACGGTCACTATGGCTACACCTTC
j_gene: TRBJ2-4; len: 13; v_gene: TRBV5-1; d_gene: -; abundance: -; CDR3aa: CASSLNPQNIQYF; CDR3nt: TGCGCCAGCAGCTTGAACCCCCAAAACATTCAGTACTTC
j_gene: TRBJ2-3; len: 16; v_gene: TRBV25-1; d_gene: TRBD1; abundance: -; CDR3aa: CASSEYGTGFGDTQYF; CDR3nt: TGTGCCAGCAGTGAATATGGGACAGGGTTTGGAGATACGCAGTATTTT
j_gene: TRBJ1-4; len: 12; v_gene: TRBV20-1; d_gene: -; abundance: -; CDR3aa: CSARSANEKLFF; CDR3nt: TGCAGTGCTAGGTCAGCTAATGAAAAACTGTTTTTT
j_gene: TRBJ1-5; len: 16; v_gene: TRBV12-3/TRBV12-4; d_gene: -; abundance: few; CDR3aa: CASSYRVGGSNQPQHF; CDR3nt: TGTGCCAGCAGCTACAGGGTTGGTGGAAGCAATCAGCCCCAGCATTTT
j_gene: TRBJ1-1; len: 14; v_gene: TRBV30; d_gene: TRBD1; abundance: few; CDR3aa: CAWGPGTANTEAFF; CDR3nt: TGTGCCTGGGGGCCCGGGACAGCGAACACTGAAGCTTTCTTT
j_gene: TRBJ1-4; len: 15; v_gene: TRBV5-1; d_gene: -; abundance: -; CDR3aa: CASSLEGTLDEKLFF; CDR3nt: TGCGCCAGCAGCTTAGAGGGGACTTTAGATGAAAAACTGTTTTTT
j_gene: TRBJ1-1; len: 16; v_gene: TRBV2; d_gene: TRBD1; abundance: -; CDR3aa: CASSQPIGTGSSEAFF; CDR3nt: TGTGCCAGCAGCCAACCAATAGGGACAGGCAGTTCTGAAGCTTTCTTT